This T cell receptor beta chain is drawn from a study of cytomegalovirus exposure and HLA in healthy donors. PCR was performed using 60 Vbeta and 13 Jbeta primers. Method: immunoSEQ multiplex PCR; TCRdb's copy keeps in-frame clones and lacks some. The sample holds 77,000 or so clones, roughly 76% seen once. Study outcomes and limitations: The study assumed roughly uniform donor sequencing depth for presence/absence analyses. TCR beta V- and J-gene trimming was later associated with a missense DCLRE1C variant.

About this clone itself: Its antigen is still unknown.

CDR1 and CDR2 from the germline V gene are MRHNA and SNTAGT. There are 14 residues in the CDR3. V was pared by 6 bases and J by 0 bases, with 10 bases between. The specimen was PBMCs. This TCR was recovered from a woman between 40 and 55 years old in good health and CMV-seronegative. The chain employs TRBV6-4 and TRBJ2-3; a weak D match, TRBD2 (6 bases). The CDR3 protein is CASSPSGSTDTQYF. The CDR3 region has the DNA TGTGCCAGCAGCCCAAGCGGGAGCACAGATACGCAGTATTTT.